This is a list of T cell receptor beta chains from one sample in a study of shared clonotypes between healthy human individuals. Measured with immunoSEQ multiplex PCR; TCRdb has only the in-frame clones, and not every one. Found here are some 2.1 million clones, roughly 95% of them singletons; the top ten hold 0.1% to 0.15%. The sample taken for sequencing was naive CD4+ T cells sorted from blood. These receptors were taken from a man between 18 and 35 years old in good health. Both conserved end residues are part of each CDR3. Only some rows state a clone size, as once, few, many or a class for expanded clones.

>TRBJ1-2|NA|TRBV7-9
CASSLTGTGTQGYTF
>TRBJ2-2|NA|TRBV5-1
CASSLPGQSTGELFF
>TRBJ2-3|NA|TRBV5-1
CASSTESWTDTQYF
>TRBJ1-5|once|TRBV30
CAWSPTGNQPQHF
>TRBJ1-6|once|TRBV6-5
CASSYSITGNSPLHF
>TRBJ2-7|NA|TRBV5-6
CASSLGWSGAYEQYF
>TRBJ1-2|NA|TRBV19
CASRRAGDGPGGYTF
>TRBJ1-2|NA|TRBV18
CASSLFIWGQNYGYTF
>TRBJ2-7|NA|TRBV6-1
CASSVVQYEQYF
>TRBJ2-5|NA|TRBV5-4
CASSLGGQEETQYF
>TRBJ2-3|NA|TRBV7-2
CASSLDGVSTDTQYF
>TRBJ2-3|NA|TRBV4-3
CASSQGRFPSTDTQYF
>TRBJ2-2|NA|TRBV7-2
CASSSRVLAGVTGELFF
>TRBJ1-2|NA|TRBV5-5
CASSFWAYGYTF
>TRBJ1-5|NA|TRBV2
CASSEVAGYSNQPQHF
>TRBJ2-5|NA|TRBV27
CASRGGTSGGETQYF
>TRBJ2-7|NA|TRBV7-6
CASSLALDREQYF
>TRBJ1-4|NA|TRBV10-3
CATVAGTGDEKLFF
>TRBJ2-2|NA|TRBV10-1
CASSAGGAGELFF
>TRBJ2-2|NA|TRBV7-9
CASDGKKFDGNPGTGELFF
>TRBJ2-2|once|TRBV5-4
CASSLAGGNTGELFF
>TRBJ2-1|NA|TRBV30
CAWTKGGLAGNEQFF
>TRBJ2-1|NA|TRBV5-1
CASSLSTVGYYNEQFF
>TRBJ1-5|NA|TRBV5-1
CASRQDPLGNQPQHF
>TRBJ1-1|NA|TRBV6-5
CASSYLQGSTEAFF
>TRBJ1-5|NA|TRBV18
CASSPPLASGQPQHF
>TRBJ2-1|NA|TRBV2
CASSPFELAVEQFF